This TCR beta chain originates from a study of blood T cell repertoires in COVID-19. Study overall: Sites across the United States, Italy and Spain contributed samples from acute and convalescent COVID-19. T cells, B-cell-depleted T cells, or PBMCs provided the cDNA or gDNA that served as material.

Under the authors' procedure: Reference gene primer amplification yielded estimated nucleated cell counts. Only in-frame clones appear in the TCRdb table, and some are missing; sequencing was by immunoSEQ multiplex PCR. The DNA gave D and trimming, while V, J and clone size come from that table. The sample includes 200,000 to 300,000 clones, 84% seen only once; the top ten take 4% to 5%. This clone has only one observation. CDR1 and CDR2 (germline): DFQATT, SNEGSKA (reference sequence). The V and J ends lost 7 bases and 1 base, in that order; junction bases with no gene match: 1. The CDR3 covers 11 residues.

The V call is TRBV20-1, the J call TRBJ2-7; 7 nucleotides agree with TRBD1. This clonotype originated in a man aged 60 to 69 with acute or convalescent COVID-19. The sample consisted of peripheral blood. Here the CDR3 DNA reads TGCAGTGTGACAGGGTCCTACGAGCAGTACTTC. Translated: CSVTGSYEQYF.